These T cell receptor beta chains were read from a single sample in a study of shared clonotypes between healthy human individuals. The method was immunoSEQ multiplex PCR; TCRdb's version includes in-frame clones alone and lacks a portion of them. Among under 2,500,000 clones listed, 90% to 96% were seen once. Sequencing was performed on naive CD4+ T cells sorted from blood. These TCRs come from a man aged 18 to 30 in good health. CDR3s include the opening cysteine and the closing phenylalanine or tryptophan. A D gene is named only where the DNA matches it firmly. Part of the rows lack a size; the others show once, few, many or a class for expanded clones.

cdr3_length: 13; v_call: TRBV7-8; d_call: -; j_call: TRBJ2-1; clone_size: few; cdr3_aa: CASSLRRGGEQFF; cdr3_nt: TGTGCCAGCAGCTTACGCCGGGGAGGTGAGCAGTTCTTC
cdr3_length: 16; v_call: TRBV19; d_call: TRBD2; j_call: TRBJ2-7; clone_size: -; cdr3_aa: CASSQRLAGGSHEQYF; cdr3_nt: TGTGCCAGTAGTCAGAGACTAGCGGGAGGGAGCCACGAGCAGTACTTC
cdr3_length: 14; v_call: TRBV29-1; d_call: -; j_call: TRBJ2-3; clone_size: once; cdr3_aa: CSVERPYSTDTQYF; cdr3_nt: TGCAGCGTTGAAAGGCCCTATAGCACAGATACGCAGTATTTT
cdr3_length: 12; v_call: TRBV7-8; d_call: -; j_call: TRBJ2-1; clone_size: -; cdr3_aa: CVLGSSYNEQFF; cdr3_nt: TGTGTACTGGGTAGCTCCTACAATGAGCAGTTCTTC
cdr3_length: 15; v_call: TRBV28; d_call: -; j_call: TRBJ1-5; clone_size: -; cdr3_aa: CASSPTPGQTGPQHF; cdr3_nt: TGTGCCAGCAGTCCAACCCCTGGGCAGACAGGGCCCCAGCATTTT
cdr3_length: 14; v_call: TRBV5-6; d_call: TRBD1; j_call: TRBJ1-2; clone_size: -; cdr3_aa: CASSRDREGYGYTF; cdr3_nt: TGTGCCAGCAGCCGGGACAGGGAGGGGTATGGCTACACCTTC
cdr3_length: 15; v_call: TRBV14; d_call: TRBD2; j_call: TRBJ2-7; clone_size: -; cdr3_aa: CASSRLAGDSYEQYF; cdr3_nt: TGTGCCAGCAGCAGACTAGCGGGAGACTCCTACGAGCAGTACTTC
cdr3_length: 16; v_call: TRBV28; d_call: -; j_call: TRBJ2-2; clone_size: -; cdr3_aa: CASRFYSGRGTGELFF; cdr3_nt: TGTGCCAGCAGATTCTACTCAGGGCGGGGCACCGGGGAGCTGTTTTTT
cdr3_length: 14; v_call: TRBV19; d_call: TRBD1; j_call: TRBJ2-7; clone_size: -; cdr3_aa: CASSIEGQGYEQYF; cdr3_nt: TGTGCCAGTAGTATCGAGGGACAGGGTTACGAGCAGTACTTC
cdr3_length: 14; v_call: TRBV2; d_call: TRBD1; j_call: TRBJ1-5; clone_size: -; cdr3_aa: CASSRDSRDQPQHF; cdr3_nt: TGTGCCAGCAGTCGGGACAGCCGGGATCAGCCCCAGCATTTT
cdr3_length: 20; v_call: TRBV4-1; d_call: TRBD2; j_call: TRBJ2-6; clone_size: -; cdr3_aa: CASSPTPGLAGNSGANVLTF; cdr3_nt: TGCGCCAGCAGCCCAACACCGGGACTAGCAGGAAACTCTGGGGCCAACGTCCTGACTTTC
cdr3_length: 15; v_call: TRBV11-1; d_call: -; j_call: TRBJ2-1; clone_size: -; cdr3_aa: CASSLDSNSRAEQFF; cdr3_nt: TGTGCCAGCAGCTTGGACAGCAACTCGAGGGCTGAGCAGTTCTTC
cdr3_length: 13; v_call: TRBV5-6; d_call: TRBD1; j_call: TRBJ1-2; clone_size: -; cdr3_aa: CASSDSTGDGYTF; cdr3_nt: TGTGCCAGCAGCGATTCGACAGGGGACGGCTACACCTTC
cdr3_length: 13; v_call: TRBV14; d_call: TRBD2; j_call: TRBJ2-7; clone_size: -; cdr3_aa: CASGVAGAREQYF; cdr3_nt: TGTGCCAGCGGGGTAGCGGGAGCTCGCGAGCAGTACTTC
cdr3_length: 15; v_call: TRBV5-1; d_call: -; j_call: TRBJ2-7; clone_size: -; cdr3_aa: CASSLGMTDSYEQYF; cdr3_nt: TGCGCCAGCAGCTTGGGGATGACTGACTCCTACGAGCAGTACTTC
cdr3_length: 12; v_call: TRBV27; d_call: TRBD1; j_call: TRBJ1-1; clone_size: -; cdr3_aa: CASSPQGTEAFF; cdr3_nt: TGTGCCAGCAGTCCACAGGGGACTGAAGCTTTCTTT
cdr3_length: 11; v_call: TRBV7-9; d_call: -; j_call: TRBJ2-7; clone_size: once; cdr3_aa: CASGRTDEQYF; cdr3_nt: TGTGCCAGCGGCCGGACCGACGAGCAGTACTTC